This T cell receptor (beta chain) was captured by sequencing in a study of T cell changes during pregnancy in multiple sclerosis. This table comes from immunoSEQ multiplex PCR, and its TCRdb copy is limited to in-frame clones, with some not included. The sample holds 35,000 to 50,000 clones; more than 75% are singletons and the top ten take approximately 1.4%. This clone was found a few times. Per the germline V gene, CDR1 is SGHTA and CDR2 is FQGNSA. The CDR3 consists of 14 residues. After removal of 5 bases from V and 3 bases from J, the junction contained 3 bases not matched to a gene. The chain has TRBV7-2 and TRBJ1-4; 7 bases match TRBD1. The sequence came from a female donor with multiple sclerosis, enrolled in a pregnancy study. Specimen: PBMCs (not recorded whether the cells were cultured). DNA of the CDR3: TGTGCCAGCAGCGCCGGGACAGCTAATGAAAAACTGTTTTTT. Amino acid sequence: CASSAGTANEKLFF.